The next 22 T cell receptor beta chains were all read from a single sample in a study of T cell repertoires in cytomegalovirus infection. Which antigens these TCRs recognize remains unknown. One entry per CDR3 protein, called by TCRdb with MiXCR from the reads. Among hundreds of thousands of distinct CDR3 sequences listed, under 55% were seen once. The specimen was cultured PBMCs, collected from culture after CMV antigen stimulation. Receptors originate from a human donor in good health (CMV status not recorded). Some clones in this sample may be carry-over from other donors' samples.

The chain carries TRBV20-1 and TRBJ1-1, with a tentative D call TRBD1 (5 bases). CDR1 and CDR2 (germline): DFQATT, SNEGSKA (reference sequence). The CDR3 totals 14 residues. Trimming took off 4 bases at V and 1 base at J, with 13 bases between the two ends. CDR3 DNA: TGCAGTGCTAAGCCTGGGACTGCGAACACTGAAGCTTTCTTT. Translated, it gives CSAKPGTANTEAFF.

V is TRBV24-1 and J is TRBJ1-5; D is possibly TRBD1 (6 bases). V lost 9 bases and J 4 bases, leaving 15 bases between the germline ends. This CDR3 spans 14 amino acids. CDR1 and CDR2 from the germline V gene are KGHDR and SFDVKD. The chain's CDR3 is CATGRTEPNQPQHF. The CDR3 DNA sequence: TGTGCCACCGGGCGGACAGAGCCTAATCAGCCCCAGCATTTT.

This chain connects TRBV2 to TRBJ1-4, with D tentatively TRBD1 (5 bases). Germline V CDR1 and CDR2: SNHLY, FYNNEI. The length of the CDR3 is 14 residues. Trimming pared 2 bases from V and 8 bases from J, leaving 12 bases between. The CDR3 nucleotides are TGTGCCAGCAGTGAATTTGGGGCACTCGAAAAACTGTTTTTT. As protein: CASSEFGALEKLFF.

This clonotype was detected a few times. The V and J genes are TRBV6-1 and TRBJ1-2; D unresolved. Germline values: CDR1 MNHNS, CDR2 SASEGT. The V end was cut by 8 bases, the J end by 8 bases, with 24 bases between. The CDR3 is made up of 15 amino acids. The DNA of the CDR3 is TGTGCCAGCCGATTGCCGAACTCCGGCACAAGAGGCTACACCTTC. Its translation: CASRLPNSGTRGYTF.

The gene calls are TRBV6-6 and TRBJ2-4, with D perhaps TRBD1 (6 bases). Germline CDR1 is MNHNY and CDR2 is SVGAGI (reference sequence). V lost 5 bases to trimming and J lost 12 bases, with 17 bases between them. The CDR3 has 13 amino acids. CDR3 sequence: CASSGYREQGQYF. The DNA of the CDR3 is TGTGCCAGCAGTGGCTACAGGGAGCAGGGTCAGTACTTC.

The chain combines TRBV6-2 or TRBV6-3 with TRBJ2-7; the match to TRBD1 covers 7 bases. Trimming at V came to 7 bases and at J to 2 bases, leaving 11 bases not matched to a gene. CDR1 and CDR2 from the germline V gene are MNHEY and SVGEGT. This CDR3 spans 15 amino acids. CDR3 region: CASTPTGTETYEQYF. CDR3 DNA: TGTGCCAGCACCCCTACCGGGACAGAGACCTACGAGCAGTACTTC.

V is TRBV6-2 or TRBV6-3 and J is TRBJ2-1; tentatively, D is TRBD1 or TRBD2 (6 bases each). The CDR3 covers 16 residues. With 6 bases removed from V and 9 bases from J, the gap between germline ends came to 24 bases. Germline values: CDR1 MNHEY, CDR2 SVGEGT. The CDR3 DNA reads TGTGCCAGCAGCGGTATGGGAGGACAGTTCCTGTCTGAGCAGTTCTTC. It specifies CASSGMGGQFLSEQFF.

J is TRBJ1-2 and V is TRBV18; no clear D. The CDR3 is 12 residues long. The ends were cut back, 2 bases at V and 8 bases at J, with 9 bases in the middle. Per germline, CDR1 KGHSH and CDR2 LQKENI. The DNA of the CDR3 is TGTGCCAGCTCACCAGAGGGATCGGGCTACACCTTC. This encodes CASSPEGSGYTF.

This clonotype was counted at least ten times. This chain links TRBV7-2 with TRBJ2-3; perhaps TRBD2 as D (7 bases). V lost 6 bases, J lost 0 bases, and 16 bases lay in between. Germline loops: CDR1 SGHTA, CDR2 FQGNSA. The CDR3 spans 16 residues. The CDR3 nucleotides are TGTGCCAGCAGGCCGAGGGGGGGGGACAGCACAGATACGCAGTATTTT. Residues: CASRPRGGDSTDTQYF.

This clonotype was observed a handful of times. The chain carries TRBV7-9 and TRBJ2-7; D might be TRBD1 (6 bases). Trimming shortened V by 5 bases and J by 5 bases, and 16 bases separated the two germline ends. Germline CDR1 is SEHNR and CDR2 is FQNEAQ (reference sequence). CDR3 size: 14 residues. The CDR3 sequence is CASSPPAGVDEQYF. The CDR3 nucleotides read TGTGCCAGCAGCCCGCCGGCAGGGGTGGACGAGCAGTACTTC.

This clonotype was observed once. The chain employs TRBV5-4 and TRBJ2-2; D may be TRBD1 (5 bases). Germline CDR1 SGHNT, CDR2 YYREEE (reference sequence). Between the trimmed V and J ends, which lost 0 bases and 6 bases, there was a span of 9 bases. The CDR3 runs to 14 residues. Written as DNA, the CDR3 is TGTGCCAGCAGCTTGGCGACAGCCGCCGGGGAGCTGTTTTTT. Translation gives CASSLATAAGELFF.

This sequence joins TRBV6-2 or TRBV6-3 and TRBJ2-7, with 7 bases aligning to TRBD1. Germline V gene lookup returns CDR1 MNHEY and CDR2 SVGEGT. The CDR3 loop spans 13 amino acids. V shed 9 bases, J shed 1 base, and the junction held 6 bases outside the gene matches. The CDR3 loop is CASTSGQSYEQYF. CDR3 nucleotides: TGTGCCAGTACCTCGGGACAGTCCTACGAGCAGTACTTC.

This sequence joins TRBV7-6 and TRBJ1-3; D remains ambiguous. CDR1 is SGHVS and CDR2 is FNYEAQ in the germline V gene. Trimming took off 5 bases at V and 7 bases at J, with 15 bases between the two ends. The length of the CDR3 is 14 residues. The CDR3 is CASSTGDGGNTIYF. CDR3 DNA: TGTGCCAGCAGCACCGGAGACGGAGGGAACACCATATATTTT.

V and J are TRBV19 and TRBJ2-1; TRBD2 matches at 7 bases. Germline CDR1 and CDR2: LNHDA and SQIVND (reference sequence). This CDR3 spans 16 amino acids. Unmatched junction bases numbered 8, after V lost 6 bases and J lost 0 bases. The CDR3 nucleotides read TGTGCCAGTAGCCCGGGGAGGGGAGGCTCCTACAATGAGCAGTTCTTC. Protein sequence: CASSPGRGGSYNEQFF.

The chain employs TRBV5-4 and TRBJ2-5, with TRBD2 matching 7 bases. The CDR3 length is 16 residues. CDR1 is SGHNT and CDR2 is YYREEE in the germline V gene (reference sequence). With V trimmed by 4 bases and J by 2 bases, 11 bases remained unmatched. The CDR3 region has the DNA TGTGCCAGCAGCACCGTACTAGCGAGTAGGCAAGAGACCCAGTACTTC. Its protein product is CASSTVLASRQETQYF.

This clonotype was observed a handful of times. The gene calls are TRBV7-2 and TRBJ2-1; 10 bases match TRBD2. CDR3 size: 15 residues. Unmatched junction bases numbered 4, after V lost 1 base and J lost 7 bases. Germline V gives CDR1 SGHTA, CDR2 FQGNSA. The CDR3 is CASSLEAGGLNEQFF. CDR3 coding DNA: TGTGCCAGCAGCTTAGAAGCGGGGGGGCTGAATGAGCAGTTCTTC.

The rearrangement joins TRBV6-1 to TRBJ2-1; the D is unclear. V gave up 6 bases and J gave up 3 bases, with 12 bases separating them. Germline assignment: CDR1 MNHNS and CDR2 SASEGT. The CDR3 runs to 14 residues. DNA of the CDR3: TGTGCCAGCAGGGCCTCTGGTGGCTACAATGAGCAGTTCTTC. Encoded protein: CASRASGGYNEQFF.

This clonotype has ten or more counts. The chain employs TRBV7-2 and TRBJ2-5; 9 bases line up with TRBD2. Germline assignment: CDR1 SGHTA and CDR2 FQGNSA. V was pared by 4 bases and J by 4 bases, with 1 base of the junction left unmatched. The CDR3 sequence is 13 residues long. The CDR3 here is CASSSSGTETQYF. CDR3 nucleotide sequence: TGTGCCAGCAGCTCTAGCGGGACAGAGACCCAGTACTTC.

This clonotype came up a few times. Here the CDR3 DNA reads TGTGCCAGCAGCTTAGAGGGACGGGGGGCCGCCTACGAGCAGTACTTC. Translation gives CASSLEGRGAAYEQYF. The chain is built from TRBV7-2 and TRBJ2-7; D may be TRBD2 (7 bases). CDR1 and CDR2 from the germline V gene are SGHTA and FQGNSA. Trimming took 1 base from V and 2 from J, leaving 15 bases between them. The CDR3 is made up of 16 amino acids.

The J gene is TRBJ2-4, the V gene TRBV19; 9 bases line up with TRBD1. This CDR3 comprises 17 residues. Germline V lookup: CDR1 LNHDA, CDR2 SQIVND (reference sequence). Trimming took 5 bases from V and 1 from J; bases not matched to a gene: 9. The CDR3 spells CASSPQGQGLAKNIQYF. The CDR3, as DNA: TGTGCCAGTAGTCCCCAAGGACAGGGGCTGGCCAAAAACATTCAGTACTTC. The whole variable domain, remainder taken from reference TRBV19 and TRBJ2-4, is DGGITQSPKYLFRKEGQNVTLSCEQNLNHDAMYWYRQDPGQGLRLIYYSQIVNDFQKGDIAEGYSVSREKKESFPLTVTSAQKNPTAFYLCASSPQGQGLAKNIQYFGAGTRLSVL.

This clonotype came up a few times. The CDR3 region is CASSYSRIIQSNEQFF. The CDR3 DNA is TGTGCCAGCAGTTACTCGAGAATTATCCAATCAAACGAGCAGTTCTTC. This chain joins TRBV6-2 or TRBV6-3 and TRBJ2-1; no clear D. The germline gives CDR1 MNHEY, CDR2 SVGEGT. V was trimmed by 0 bases and J by 10 bases, leaving 19 bases between them. CDR3 length: 16 residues.

A few counts support this clonotype. The chain recombines TRBV27 with TRBJ1-1; D is ambiguous. Germline CDR1 reads MNHEY; CDR2 reads SMNVEV (reference sequence). The CDR3 runs to 11 residues. Trimming stripped 6 bases from V and 11 bases from J, with 13 bases between. The CDR3 region is CASSGYEGAFF. In DNA form, the CDR3 reads TGTGCCAGCAGCGGCTACGAGGGCGCTTTCTTT.